The sequence of this T cell receptor (beta chain) was determined in a study of blood T cell repertoires in COVID-19. TCRdb's table, derived via immunoSEQ multiplex PCR, lists solely in-frame clones and lacks some. The sample comprises about 130,000 clones, roughly 69% of which are singletons, and approximately 1.9% rests with the top ten. V lost 3 bases and J lost 1, with 7 bases in between. In germline, CDR1 is SGDLS, CDR2 YYNGEE. CDR3 size: 14 residues. Sequencing used peripheral blood. The clonotype originates from a woman in her 70s with acute or convalescent COVID-19. The J gene is TRBJ1-4, the V gene TRBV9; maybe TRBD1 (6 bases). CDR3 residues: CASSGGRTNEKLFF. CDR3 DNA: TGTGCCAGCAGCGGGGGGCGAACTAATGAAAAACTGTTTTTT.